This is a list of T cell receptor beta chains from one sample in a study of identifying expanded T cells in peripheral blood. The method was immunoSEQ multiplex PCR; TCRdb's version includes in-frame clones alone and lacks a portion of them. The table shows fewer than 130,000 clones, with 85% to 90% occurring only once. Sequenced material: blood. The receptors originated from a person between 18 and 70 years old in good health. CDR3s include the opening cysteine and the closing phenylalanine or tryptophan. The D gene is left open where the match is weak. Size is omitted from some rows. Given values are once, few, many or a class for expanded clones.

.,.,TRBJ1-6,TRBV10-2,TGCGCCACCAATATAGGACAGAGCTCACCCCTCCACTTT,CATNIGQSSPLHF
.,.,TRBJ1-1,TRBV6-6,TGTGCCAGCAGTTTTGGGGATGAACGGTCGTTCGGTGAAGCTTTCTTT,CASSFGDERSFGEAFF
TRBD1,.,TRBJ1-2,TRBV6-5,TGTGCCAGCAGTAACGACAGGGGGGATGGCTACACCTTC,CASSNDRGDGYTF
TRBD2,.,TRBJ2-7,TRBV11-3,TGTGCCAGCAGCTTGGGGTTCGCGGGGGAGTCCTACGAGCAGTACTTC,CASSLGFAGESYEQYF
TRBD1,few,TRBJ1-6,TRBV6-1,TGTGCCAGCAGTGGGGGACAGACCACTAATTCACCCCTCCACTTT,CASSGGQTTNSPLHF
.,.,TRBJ2-2,TRBV21-1,TGTGCCAGCACTCTGGGGACTAGACTGAACACCGGGGAGCTGTTTTTT,CASTLGTRLNTGELFF
.,.,TRBJ2-3,TRBV27,TGTGCCAGCAGTTTCTTGGGACCGACTTTCACAGATACGCAGTATTTT,CASSFLGPTFTDTQYF
TRBD2,.,TRBJ2-3,TRBV4-2,TGTGCCAGCAGCCGCCAACACCCGGGGGGGGGCACAGATACGCAGTATTTT,CASSRQHPGGGTDTQYF
.,once,TRBJ2-2,TRBV2,TGTGCCAGCAGTGAATTGATTCGTCACAGGGCCCCCACCGGGGAGCTGTTTTTT,CASSELIRHRAPTGELFF
.,few,TRBJ1-1,TRBV10-3,TGTGCCATCAGGGAATACCCGAACACTGAAGCTTTCTTT,CAIREYPNTEAFF
.,once,TRBJ2-7,TRBV4-1,TGCGCCAGCAGCCCGATAGGGAGCTCCTACGAGCAGTACTTC,CASSPIGSSYEQYF
.,once,TRBJ1-1,TRBV5-4,TGTGCCAGCAGCTCCGAAGACAGGAACACTGAAGCTTTCTTT,CASSSEDRNTEAFF
TRBD1,.,TRBJ2-7,TRBV27,TGTGCCACCCGCGAGTCCAGGGGGACCTACGAGCAGTACTTC,CATRESRGTYEQYF
.,.,TRBJ1-5,TRBV28,TGTGCCAGCAGCTGGGTAGGAAGCAATCAGCCCCAGCATTTT,CASSWVGSNQPQHF
.,.,TRBJ2-7,TRBV18,TGTGCCAGCTCACCAAGAGGGGTTGAGCCCCTCTACGAGCAGTACTTC,CASSPRGVEPLYEQYF
TRBD2,few,TRBJ2-7,TRBV18,TGTGCCAGCTCACCCGGACTAGCGGGGCGTGGGGAGCAGTACTTC,CASSPGLAGRGEQYF
.,.,TRBJ2-1,TRBV5-1,TGCGCCAGCAGCTTGGGTTGGGCGGATGAGCAGTTCTTC,CASSLGWADEQFF
.,once,TRBJ2-5,TRBV4-3,TGCGCCAGCAGCCAAGGGAACTGGGAGACCCAGTACTTC,CASSQGNWETQYF
TRBD2,.,TRBJ2-4,TRBV27,TGTGCCAGCAGTCCGTCGGGACGCGGGGGGACCAACATTCAGTACTTC,CASSPSGRGGTNIQYF
TRBD1,.,TRBJ2-2,TRBV15,TGTGCCACCAGCAGCAACCGGGACAGCTATCCGGGGCTGTTTTTT,CATSSNRDSYPGLFF
TRBD2,.,TRBJ2-7,TRBV13,TGTGCCAGCAGCTTCGGGGCGGGGGGGCGTGAGCAGTACTTC,CASSFGAGGREQYF
.,.,TRBJ1-5,TRBV7-9,TGTGCCAGCAGCTTAGGAAGGAGCAATCAGCCCCAGCATTTT,CASSLGRSNQPQHF
.,.,TRBJ1-1,TRBV7-9,TGTGCCAGCAGCTTCGAAGGGCCTGCAGCTTTCTTT,CASSFEGPAAFF
TRBD1,.,TRBJ1-2,TRBV9,TGTGCCAGCAGTTCCTCTCCGACAGGGAACTATGGCTACACCTTC,CASSSSPTGNYGYTF
.,.,TRBJ2-3,TRBV7-7,TGTGCCAGCAGCTTAAGCCAGCGGGATACGCAGTATTTT,CASSLSQRDTQYF
.,.,TRBJ1-1,TRBV7-8,TGTGCCAGCAGCTCCACGGGACGGAGACTCACTGAAGCTTTCTTT,CASSSTGRRLTEAFF
.,.,TRBJ1-2,TRBV7-2,TGTGCCAGCAGCCCCCGAGGGGGGGCAGGGAGAGGTGCCCGCTATGGCTACACCTTC,CASSPRGGAGRGARYGYTF
.,.,TRBJ1-1,TRBV18,TGTGCCAGCTCACCTTACAGGACCACCTCGTGGAACACTGAAGCTTTCTTT,CASSPYRTTSWNTEAFF
.,.,TRBJ1-3,TRBV6-5,TGTGCCAGCAGCGACAGATTCCTCACTGGAAACACCATATATTTT,CASSDRFLTGNTIYF
.,.,TRBJ2-1,TRBV10-2,TGCGCCAGCAGGGAACAGAGATTAAACAATGAGCAGTTCTTC,CASREQRLNNEQFF
.,.,TRBJ2-7,TRBV11-3,TGTGCCAGCAGCTCCCAGGGAGGTGGGAACTACGAGCAGTACTTC,CASSSQGGGNYEQYF
.,.,TRBJ1-6,TRBV19,TGTGCCAGTAGTATAGATTCGGACATGTTTTCACCCCTCCACTTT,CASSIDSDMFSPLHF
.,.,TRBJ1-4,TRBV7-6,TGTGCCAGCAGCTTATCTTGGAGGGGGGGTATCCCAACTAATGAAAAACTGTTTTTT,CASSLSWRGGIPTNEKLFF
TRBD1,.,TRBJ1-6,TRBV30,TGTGCCAGCCCCCCCGACACAGGGGATTCACCCCTCCACTTT,CASPPDTGDSPLHF
.,.,TRBJ2-3,TRBV27,TGTGCCAGCAGTTTAGCCCGGGCTTATCAGGGTACGCAGTATTTT,CASSLARAYQGTQYF
.,.,TRBJ1-5,TRBV19,TGTGCCAGTAGTATTTTTCGGGCCGGAGGAGAACAGCCCCAGCATTTT,CASSIFRAGGEQPQHF
.,once,TRBJ1-1,TRBV7-2,TGTGCCAGCAGCTTGATTGGGGGTTACACTGAAGCTTTCTTT,CASSLIGGYTEAFF
.,few,TRBJ1-1,TRBV7-9,TGTGCCAGCAGCTTAGTCCCAGGGATGAACACTGAAGCTTTCTTT,CASSLVPGMNTEAFF
.,.,TRBJ2-7,TRBV7-2,TGTGCCAGCAGCTCGCGGGGGCGCGAGCAGTACTTC,CASSSRGREQYF
.,once,TRBJ1-5,TRBV19,TGTGCCGCCCGGGGGGCCGGGAATAGCAATCAGCCCCAGCATTTT,CAARGAGNSNQPQHF
.,.,TRBJ1-6,TRBV28,TGTGCCAGCAGTCCCCCCGGCGCCAGACGAAATTCACCCCTCCACTTT,CASSPPGARRNSPLHF
.,.,TRBJ1-6,TRBV7-9,TGTGCCAGCAGCCCCCGGGGGGGGAGCTCCTATAATTCACCCCTCCACTTT,CASSPRGGSSYNSPLHF